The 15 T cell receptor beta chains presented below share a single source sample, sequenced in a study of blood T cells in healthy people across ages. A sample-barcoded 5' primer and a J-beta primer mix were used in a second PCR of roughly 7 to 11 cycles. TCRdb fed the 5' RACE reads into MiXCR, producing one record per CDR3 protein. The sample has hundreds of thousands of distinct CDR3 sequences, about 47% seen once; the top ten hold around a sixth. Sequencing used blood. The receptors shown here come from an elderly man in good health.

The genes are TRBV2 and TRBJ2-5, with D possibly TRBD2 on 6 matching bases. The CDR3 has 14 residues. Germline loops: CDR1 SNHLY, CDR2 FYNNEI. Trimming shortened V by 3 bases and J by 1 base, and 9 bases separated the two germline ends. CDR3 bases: TGTGCCAGCAGTGATCCGGGACTCCAAGAGACCCAGTACTTC. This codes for CASSDPGLQETQYF.

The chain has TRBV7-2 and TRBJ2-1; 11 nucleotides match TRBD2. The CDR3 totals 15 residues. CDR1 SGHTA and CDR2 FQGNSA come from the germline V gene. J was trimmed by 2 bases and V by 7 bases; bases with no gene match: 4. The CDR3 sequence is CASIVAGGPYNEQFF. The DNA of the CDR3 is TGTGCCAGCATCGTAGCGGGGGGGCCCTACAATGAGCAGTTCTTC.

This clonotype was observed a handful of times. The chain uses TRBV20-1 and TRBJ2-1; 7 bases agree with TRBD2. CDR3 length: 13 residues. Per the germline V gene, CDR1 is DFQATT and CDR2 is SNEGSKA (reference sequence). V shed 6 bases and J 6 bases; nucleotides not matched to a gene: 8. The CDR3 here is CSAAGDRSNEQFF. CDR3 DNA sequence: TGCAGTGCGGCGGGAGATCGGAGCAATGAGCAGTTCTTC.

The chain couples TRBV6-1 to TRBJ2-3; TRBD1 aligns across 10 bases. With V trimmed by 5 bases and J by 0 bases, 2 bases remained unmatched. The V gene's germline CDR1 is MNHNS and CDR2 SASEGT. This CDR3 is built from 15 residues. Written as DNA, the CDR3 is TGTGCCAGCAGTCGACAGGGGGCAAGCACAGATACGCAGTATTTT. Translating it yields CASSRQGASTDTQYF.

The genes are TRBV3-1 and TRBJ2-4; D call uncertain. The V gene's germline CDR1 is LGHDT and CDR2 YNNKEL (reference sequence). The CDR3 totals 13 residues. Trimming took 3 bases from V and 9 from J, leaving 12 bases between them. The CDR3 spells CASSQTTTGIQYF. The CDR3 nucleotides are TGTGCCAGCAGCCAGACGACAACGGGCATTCAGTACTTC. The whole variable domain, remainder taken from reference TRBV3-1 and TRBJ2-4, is DTAVSQTPKYLVTQMGNDKSIKCEQNLGHDTMYWYKQDSKKFLKIMFSYNNKELIINETVPNRFSPKSPDKAHLNLHINSLELGDSAVYFCASSQTTTGIQYFGAGTRLSVL.

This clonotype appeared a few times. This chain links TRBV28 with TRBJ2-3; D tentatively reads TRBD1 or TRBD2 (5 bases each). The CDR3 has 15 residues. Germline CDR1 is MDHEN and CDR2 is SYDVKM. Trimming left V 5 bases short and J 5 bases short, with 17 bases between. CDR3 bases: TGTGCCAGCAGTCACGGGGACCAGATTAAAGATACGCAGTATTTT. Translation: CASSHGDQIKDTQYF. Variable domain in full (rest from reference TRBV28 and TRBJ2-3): DVKVTQSSRYLVKRTGEKVFLECVQDMDHENMFWYRQDPGLGLRLIYFSYDVKMKEKGDIPEGYSVSREKKERFSLILESASTNQTSMYLCASSHGDQIKDTQYFGPGTRLTVL.

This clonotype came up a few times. The CDR3 DNA follows: TGCAGAGCCAGGACAGGGGTAGCAGATACGCAGTATTTT. This sequence encodes CRARTGVADTQYF. The chain has TRBV20-1 and TRBJ2-3; 9 nucleotides line up with TRBD1. Looked up from germline, CDR1 is DFQATT and CDR2 is SNEGSKA (reference sequence). The length of the CDR3 is 13 residues.

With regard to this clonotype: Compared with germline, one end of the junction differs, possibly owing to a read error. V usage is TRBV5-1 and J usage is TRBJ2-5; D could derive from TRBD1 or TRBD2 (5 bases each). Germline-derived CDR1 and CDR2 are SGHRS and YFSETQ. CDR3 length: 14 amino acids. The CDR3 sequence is CASSPGTGQEAQYF. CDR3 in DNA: TGCGCCAGCAGCCCCGGGACCGGTCAAGAGGCCCAGTACTTC. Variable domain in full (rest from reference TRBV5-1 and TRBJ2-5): KAGVTQTPRYLIKTRGQQVTLSCSPISGHRSVSWYQQTPGQGLQFLFEYFSETQRNKGNFPGRFSGRQFSNSRSEMNVSTLELGDSALYLCASSPGTGQEAQYFGPGTRLLVL.

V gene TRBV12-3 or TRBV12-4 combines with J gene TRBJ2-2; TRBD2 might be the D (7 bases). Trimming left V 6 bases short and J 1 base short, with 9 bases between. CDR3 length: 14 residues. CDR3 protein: CASRGGVNTGELFF. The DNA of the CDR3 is TGTGCCAGCAGAGGGGGGGTGAACACCGGGGAGCTGTTTTTT.

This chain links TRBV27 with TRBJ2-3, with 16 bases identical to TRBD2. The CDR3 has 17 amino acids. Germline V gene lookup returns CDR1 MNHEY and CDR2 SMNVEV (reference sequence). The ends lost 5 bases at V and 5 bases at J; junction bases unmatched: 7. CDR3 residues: CASSPGTSGGAVDTQYF. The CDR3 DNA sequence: TGTGCCAGCAGTCCCGGGACTAGCGGGGGGGCAGTAGATACGCAGTATTTT.

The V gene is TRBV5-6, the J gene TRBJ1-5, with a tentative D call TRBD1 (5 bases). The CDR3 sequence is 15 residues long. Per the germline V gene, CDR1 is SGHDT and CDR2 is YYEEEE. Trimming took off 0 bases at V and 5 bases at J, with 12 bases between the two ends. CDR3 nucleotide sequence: TGTGCCAGCAGCTTGGGGGGGGAGAGCTATCAGCCCCAGCATTTT. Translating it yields CASSLGGESYQPQHF.

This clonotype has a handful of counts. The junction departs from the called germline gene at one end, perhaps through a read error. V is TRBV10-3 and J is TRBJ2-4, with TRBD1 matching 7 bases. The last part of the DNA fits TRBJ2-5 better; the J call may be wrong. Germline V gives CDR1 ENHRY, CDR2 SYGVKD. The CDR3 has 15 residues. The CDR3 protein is CAISETGTLQETQYF. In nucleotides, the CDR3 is TGTGCCATTAGTGAGACAGGGACCCTACAAGAGACCCAGTACTTC.

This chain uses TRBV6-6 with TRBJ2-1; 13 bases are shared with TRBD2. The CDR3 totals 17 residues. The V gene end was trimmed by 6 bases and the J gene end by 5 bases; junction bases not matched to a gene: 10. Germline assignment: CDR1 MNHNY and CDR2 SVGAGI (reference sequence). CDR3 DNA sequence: TGTGCCAGCAGCTCCAGACTAGCGGGGGGACGCGACAATGAGCAGTTCTTC. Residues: CASSSRLAGGRDNEQFF.

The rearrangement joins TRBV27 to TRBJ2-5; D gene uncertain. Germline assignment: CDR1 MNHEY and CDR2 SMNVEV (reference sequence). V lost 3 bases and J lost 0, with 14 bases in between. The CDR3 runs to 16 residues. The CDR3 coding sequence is TGTGCCAGCAGTTTCTCCAACGGACGGTACCAAGAGACCCAGTACTTC. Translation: CASSFSNGRYQETQYF.

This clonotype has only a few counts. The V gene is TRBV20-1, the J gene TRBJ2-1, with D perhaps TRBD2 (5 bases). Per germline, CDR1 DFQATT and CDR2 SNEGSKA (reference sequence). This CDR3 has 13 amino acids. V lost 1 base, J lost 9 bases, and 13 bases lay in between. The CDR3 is CSARGALASEQFF. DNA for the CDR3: TGCAGTGCTAGAGGAGCATTAGCGAGTGAGCAGTTCTTC.